This T cell receptor (beta chain) was sequenced during a study of beta chain features in type 1 diabetes. Study background: Cell yields, age and gender were similar between patients and healthy donors. Sorted cells, 107,917,701 in number, were examined across all samples. Study findings and constraints: Shorter TCRB CDR3s, moderately but significantly so, were found in Type 1 diabetes patients in all four CD4+ subsets. Junctions at VDJ sites from type 1 diabetes patients had fewer insertions and more deletions.

The table lists this clone with a count of one. Its antigen is unidentified. Other DNA sequences in the same sample also yield this CDR3. What was sequenced were expressed TCRB transcripts, since all of the isolated RNA had been reverse transcribed. The method was immunoSEQ multiplex PCR; TCRdb's version includes in-frame clones alone and lacks a portion of them. The table has 630,000 or so clones, more than 13% seen once. CDR3 size: 12 residues. Looked up from germline, CDR1 is KGHSH and CDR2 is LQKENI. Trimming removed 3 bases from V and 2 bases from J, with 5 bases in between. The sequence derives from a man between 18 and 29 years old with type 1 diabetes. The sample comprised naive CD4+ T cells from blood. The V call is TRBV18, the J call TRBJ2-7, with D unresolved. The CDR3 loop is CASSPGPYEQYF. The CDR3 DNA is TGTGCCAGCTCACCGGGTCCCTACGAGCAGTACTTC.